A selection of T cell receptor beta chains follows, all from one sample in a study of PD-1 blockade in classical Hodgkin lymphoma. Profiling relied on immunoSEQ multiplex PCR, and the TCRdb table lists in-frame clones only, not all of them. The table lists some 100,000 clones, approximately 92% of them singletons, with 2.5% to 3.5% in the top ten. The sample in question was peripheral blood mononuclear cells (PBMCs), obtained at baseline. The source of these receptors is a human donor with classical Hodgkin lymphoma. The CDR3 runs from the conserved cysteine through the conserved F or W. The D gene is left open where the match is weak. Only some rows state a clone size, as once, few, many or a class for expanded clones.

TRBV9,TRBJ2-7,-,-,CASSVGQELYEQYF,TGTGCCAGCAGCGTAGGTCAGGAGCTTTACGAGCAGTACTTC
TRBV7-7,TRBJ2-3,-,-,CASSPQTVSTDTQYF,TGTGCTAGCAGCCCCCAGACTGTTAGCACAGATACGCAGTATTTT
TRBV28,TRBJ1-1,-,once,CASSLFDRNTEAFF,TGTGCCAGCAGTTTATTCGACAGGAACACTGAAGCTTTCTTT
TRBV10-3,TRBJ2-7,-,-,CAISEATYEQYF,TGTGCCATCAGTGAAGCGACCTACGAGCAGTACTTC
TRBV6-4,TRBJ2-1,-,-,CASSETSYNEQFF,TGTGCCAGCAGTGAAACATCCTACAATGAGCAGTTCTTC
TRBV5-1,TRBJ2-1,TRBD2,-,CASSLALAGNNEQFF,TGCGCCAGCAGCTTGGCACTAGCGGGGAACAATGAGCAGTTCTTC
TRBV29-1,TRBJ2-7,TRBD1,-,CSINRGLGEQYF,TGCAGCATCAACAGGGGGCTAGGCGAGCAGTACTTC
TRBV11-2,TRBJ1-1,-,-,CASSFRAEAFF,TGTGCCAGCAGCTTCCGGGCCGAAGCTTTCTTT
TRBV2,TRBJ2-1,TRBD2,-,CATTSGTYNEQFF,TGTGCCACCACTAGCGGGACATACAATGAGCAGTTCTTC
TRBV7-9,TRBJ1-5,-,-,CASREGNQPQHF,TGTGCCAGCCGGGAAGGCAATCAGCCCCAGCATTTT
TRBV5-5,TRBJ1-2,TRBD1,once,CASSLGPDRPYGYTF,TGTGCCAGCAGCTTAGGACCGGACAGGCCCTATGGCTACACCTTC
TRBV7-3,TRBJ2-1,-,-,CASSPQGSSYNEQFF,TGTGCCAGCAGCCCTCAGGGGAGCTCCTACAATGAGCAGTTCTTC
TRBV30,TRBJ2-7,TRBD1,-,CAWSSGTGTYEQYF,TGTGCCTGGAGTTCCGGGACAGGGACCTACGAGCAGTACTTC
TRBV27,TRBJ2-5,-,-,CASSDRSNSARTQYF,TGTGCCAGCAGTGATCGGTCGAACAGTGCGAGGACCCAGTACTTC
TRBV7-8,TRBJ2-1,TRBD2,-,CASSELAGSYNEQFF,TGTGCCAGCAGCGAGCTAGCGGGCTCCTACAATGAGCAGTTCTTC
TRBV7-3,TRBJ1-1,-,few,CASSLRGSAEAFF,TGTGCCAGCAGCTTACGAGGGTCCGCTGAAGCTTTCTTT